Following are 16 T cell receptor beta chains from one sample sequenced in a study of T-cell reconstitution after alpha-beta-depleted transplantation in children. Library preparation (for TCRbeta) was performed with unique molecular identifiers. A single record per CDR3 protein comes from TCRdb applying MiXCR to the PCR reads. The sample yields 250,000 to 300,000 distinct CDR3 sequences, about 9.5% seen once. Sequences were derived from PBMCs, sampled before TCRalphabeta/CD19-depleted stem cell transplant. The receptor set was obtained from a boy younger than two with acute myeloid leukemia, due to receive a stem cell transplant.

The chain is built from TRBV7-2 and TRBJ1-2; 7 bases are shared with TRBD1. Looked up from germline, CDR1 is SGHTA and CDR2 is FQGNSA. This CDR3 region has 15 residues. The junction had 10 bases not matched to a gene; V was cut back by 2 bases and J by 7 bases. The CDR3, as DNA: TGTGCCAGCAGCTTACAGGCAGGGGGTAGAAGTGGCTACACCTTC. This gives the protein CASSLQAGGRSGYTF.

With respect to this clonotype: A much larger clone lies one base from this, so it may be a read error. This chain links TRBV7-7 with TRBJ2-1; perhaps TRBD1 as D (6 bases). From germline, CDR1 is SSHAT and CDR2 FNYEAQ (reference sequence). CDR3 length: 15 amino acids. CDR3 residues: CASSPQGPLYNEQFF. In DNA, the CDR3 is TGTGCTAGCAGCCCACAGGGCCCCCTTTACAATGAGCAGTTCTTC.

This clonotype was counted at least ten times. The V gene is TRBV18, the J gene TRBJ2-1; TRBD1 agrees at 9 bases. CDR1 KGHSH and CDR2 LQKENI come from the germline V gene. The CDR3 runs 14 residues. J was trimmed by 14 bases and V by 3 bases; bases with no gene match: 11. CDR3 amino acids: CASSPLEFRDREFF. The CDR3 DNA reads as TGTGCCAGCTCACCGCTTGAATTCCGGGACAGGGAGTTCTTC.

A note on this clonotype: Just one base apart from a much larger clone, this may be a read error. The chain has TRBV7-3 and TRBJ2-1, with D tentatively TRBD1 (6 bases). Germline lookup yields CDR1 SGHTA and CDR2 FQGTGA. CDR3 length: 15 residues. V was shortened by 1 base and J by 11 bases, with 18 bases between the two germline ends. CDR3 sequence reads: CASSLKGGGANQQFF. The CDR3 bases are TGTGCCAGCAGCTTAAAAGGGGGTGGGGCGAATCAGCAGTTCTTC. The entire variable domain, with the rest obtained from reference TRBV7-3 and TRBJ2-1, is as follows: GAGVSQTPSNKVTEKGKYVELRCDPISGHTALYWYRQSLGQGPEFLIYFQGTGAADDSGLPNDRFFAVRPEGSVSTLKIQRTERGDSAVYLCASSLKGGGANQQFFGPGTRLTVL.

This clonotype was seen many times. The chain joins TRBV6-5 to TRBJ2-5, with 8 bases identical to TRBD1. Germline V gene lookup returns CDR1 MNHEY and CDR2 SVGAGI. The V gene end was trimmed by 0 bases and the J gene end by 1 base; junction bases not matched to a gene: 1. The CDR3 is 15 amino acids. DNA for the CDR3: TGTGCCAGCAGTTACTCCCAGGGGGCCCAAGAGACCCAGTACTTC. This encodes CASSYSQGAQETQYF.

This clonotype was seen ten or more times. The V call is TRBV12-3 or TRBV12-4, the J call TRBJ2-5, with a weak D call TRBD1 (5 bases). The CDR3 has 14 amino acids. V lost 6 bases to trimming and J lost 2 bases, with 13 bases between them. CDR3: CASSLRQYQETQYF. The CDR3 region has the DNA TGTGCCAGCAGCCTTCGACAGTATCAAGAGACCCAGTACTTC.

This clonotype was seen repeatedly, ten times or more. This sequence joins TRBV2 and TRBJ2-7, with a possible D match to TRBD1 (6 bases). The CDR3 extends over 16 amino acids. Trimming took off 1 base at V and 4 bases at J, with 17 bases between the two ends. Germline V gene sequence: CDR1 SNHLY, CDR2 FYNNEI. CDR3 sequence: CASSEVGRGPTYEQYF. CDR3 coding DNA: TGTGCCAGCAGTGAAGTGGGCAGGGGACCCACGTACGAGCAGTACTTC.

In its sample, this clonotype was seen a few times. The chain combines TRBV23-1 with TRBJ2-7; 7 bases are a match to TRBD1. TRBV23-1 is flagged as an ORF with uncertain function. The CDR3 sequence is 13 residues long. V lost 0 bases to trimming and J lost 7 bases; unmatched junction nucleotides: 3. The CDR3 coding sequence is TGCGCCAGCAGTCAATCGGACAGGCCAGAGCAGTACTTC. This translates into CASSQSDRPEQYF.

This clonotype turned up a few times. The chain uses TRBV29-1 and TRBJ2-2; a weak D match, TRBD1 (5 bases). The germline CDR1 and CDR2 sequences are SQVTM and ANQGSEA. Trimming left V 3 bases short and J 5 bases short, with 13 bases between. The CDR3 has 14 amino acids. CDR3 sequence: CSVDRQGNTGELFF. CDR3 sequence (DNA): TGCAGCGTTGATCGGCAGGGTAATACCGGGGAGCTGTTTTTT.

This clonotype was detected ten times or more. The chain employs TRBV30 and TRBJ1-1; D is undetermined. The germline V gene encodes CDR1 GTSNPN and CDR2 SVGIG (reference sequence). Trimming shortened V by 5 bases and J by 6 bases, and 10 bases separated the two germline ends. The CDR3 has 11 amino acids. The chain's CDR3 is CAWGDGAEAFF. For the CDR3, the DNA is TGTGCCTGGGGAGATGGAGCTGAAGCTTTCTTT. The complete variable domain, with remaining parts taken from reference TRBV30 and TRBJ1-1, reads SQTIHQWPATLVQPVGSPLSLECTVEGTSNPNLYWYRQAAGRGLQLLFYSVGIGQISSEVPQNLSASRPQDRQFILSSKKLLLSDSGFYLCAWGDGAEAFFGQGTRLTVV.

The V and J genes are TRBV7-7 and TRBJ2-2; 8 nucleotides align to TRBD1. Unmatched junction bases numbered 2, after V lost 1 base and J lost 4 bases. Germline V gene data show CDR1 as SSHAT and CDR2 as FNYEAQ (reference sequence). The CDR3 is 15 residues long. The CDR3 coding sequence is TGTGCCAGCAGCTTAGACAGGGGGACCACCGGGGAGCTGTTTTTT. It is translated as CASSLDRGTTGELFF.

This clonotype was seen ten or more times. The V call is TRBV5-1, the J call TRBJ2-7; 7 bases agree with TRBD1. The ends lost 5 bases at V and 9 bases at J; junction bases unmatched: 14. Germline CDR1 SGHRS, CDR2 YFSETQ. This CDR3 contains 14 residues. The CDR3 bases are TGCGCCAGCAGGTACCGAGACAGGGCCGACGTGCAGTACTTC. Amino acid sequence: CASRYRDRADVQYF.

This clonotype was seen ten or more times. V is TRBV19 and J is TRBJ2-2, with a tentative D call TRBD2 (5 bases). The CDR3 is made up of 16 amino acids. Trimming left V 7 bases short and J 4 bases short, with 19 bases between. The germline V gene has CDR1 LNHDA and CDR2 SQIVND (reference sequence). The CDR3 loop is CASMEAGPGSTGELFF. CDR3 in DNA: TGTGCCAGTATGGAGGCGGGCCCTGGAAGCACCGGGGAGCTGTTTTTT.

Ten or more counts support this clonotype. The chain uses TRBV7-9 and TRBJ2-3; the match to TRBD2 covers 10 bases. This CDR3 is built from 16 residues. Germline V gene lookup returns CDR1 SEHNR and CDR2 FQNEAQ (reference sequence). With 0 bases clipped from V and 2 bases from J, the junction kept 2 bases outside the gene matches. CDR3 amino acids: CASSLALAGDTDTQYF. The CDR3 nucleotides read TGTGCCAGCAGCTTAGCGCTAGCGGGGGACACAGATACGCAGTATTTT. Full variable domain (rest looked up from reference TRBV7-9 and TRBJ2-3): DTGVSQNPRHKITKRGQNVTFRCDPISEHNRLYWYRQTLGQGPEFLTYFQNEAQLEKSRLLSDRFSAERPKGSFSTLEIQRTEQGDSAMYLCASSLALAGDTDTQYFGPGTRLTVL.

The chain employs TRBV20-1 and TRBJ2-5, with TRBD2 matching 9 bases. The length of the CDR3 is 14 residues. Germline V CDR1 and CDR2: DFQATT, SNEGSKA (reference sequence). Trimming removed 2 bases from V and 0 bases from J; junction bases left unmatched: 1. Here the CDR3 reads CSARLAGYQETQYF. For the CDR3, the DNA is TGCAGTGCTAGACTAGCGGGATACCAAGAGACCCAGTACTTC.

This clonotype was counted many times. The genes are TRBV5-1 and TRBJ2-7; D is undetermined. Germline CDR1 is SGHRS and CDR2 is YFSETQ. The CDR3 contains 14 residues. Deletions cut 1 base from V and 0 bases from J, with 8 bases between. CDR3 bases: TGCGCCAGCAGCTTGACTGGGTCCTCCTACGAGCAGTACTTC. The encoded protein is CASSLTGSSYEQYF.